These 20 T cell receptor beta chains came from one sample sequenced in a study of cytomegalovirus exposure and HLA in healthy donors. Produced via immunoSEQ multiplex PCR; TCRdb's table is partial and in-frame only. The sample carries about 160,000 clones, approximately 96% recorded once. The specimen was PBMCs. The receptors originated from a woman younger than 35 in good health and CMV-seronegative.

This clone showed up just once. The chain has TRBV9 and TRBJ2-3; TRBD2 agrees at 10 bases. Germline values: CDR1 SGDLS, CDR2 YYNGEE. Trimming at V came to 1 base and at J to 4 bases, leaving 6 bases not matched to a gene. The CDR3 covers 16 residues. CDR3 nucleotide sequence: TGTGCCAGCAGCGTACAGAGCGGGGGGGCAGCAGATACGCAGTATTTT. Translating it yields CASSVQSGGAADTQYF.

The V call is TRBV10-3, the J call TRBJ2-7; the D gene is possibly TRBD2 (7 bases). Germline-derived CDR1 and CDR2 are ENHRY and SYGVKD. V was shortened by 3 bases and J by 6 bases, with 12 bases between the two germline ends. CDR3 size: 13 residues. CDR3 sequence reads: CAISDRGASEQYF. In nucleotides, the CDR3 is TGTGCCATCAGTGACCGGGGGGCTAGCGAGCAGTACTTC.

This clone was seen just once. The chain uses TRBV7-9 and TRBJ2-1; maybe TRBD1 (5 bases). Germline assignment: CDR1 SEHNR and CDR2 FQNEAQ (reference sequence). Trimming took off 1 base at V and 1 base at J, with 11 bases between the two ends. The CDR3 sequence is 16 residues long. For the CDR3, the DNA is TGTGCCAGCAGCTTAGTTCAGGGTCCGTCCTACAATGAGCAGTTCTTC. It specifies CASSLVQGPSYNEQFF.

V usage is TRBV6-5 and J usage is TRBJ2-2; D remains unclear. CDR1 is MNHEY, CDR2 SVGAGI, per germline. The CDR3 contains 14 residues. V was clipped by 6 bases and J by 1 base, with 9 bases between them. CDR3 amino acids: CASSYSLNTGELFF. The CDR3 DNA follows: TGTGCCAGCAGCTACAGCCTGAACACCGGGGAGCTGTTTTTT.

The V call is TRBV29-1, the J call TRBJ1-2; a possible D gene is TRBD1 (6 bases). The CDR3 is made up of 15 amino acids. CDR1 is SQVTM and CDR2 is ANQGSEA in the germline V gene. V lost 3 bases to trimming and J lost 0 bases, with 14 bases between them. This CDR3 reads CSVDSQGPPNYGYTF. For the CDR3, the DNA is TGCAGCGTTGATTCCCAGGGGCCTCCTAACTATGGCTACACCTTC.

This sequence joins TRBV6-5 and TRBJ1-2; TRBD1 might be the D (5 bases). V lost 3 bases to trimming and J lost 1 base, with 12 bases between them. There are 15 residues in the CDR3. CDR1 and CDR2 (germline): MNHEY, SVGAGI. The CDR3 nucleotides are TGTGCCAGCAGTTATCAGGGCGGACATAACTATGGCTACACCTTC. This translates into CASSYQGGHNYGYTF.

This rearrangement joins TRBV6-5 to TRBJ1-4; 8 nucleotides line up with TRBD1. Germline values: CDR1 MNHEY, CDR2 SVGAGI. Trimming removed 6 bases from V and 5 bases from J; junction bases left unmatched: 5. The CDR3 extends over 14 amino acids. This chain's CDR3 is CASSYDRGNEKLFF. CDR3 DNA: TGTGCCAGCAGCTACGACAGGGGAAATGAAAAACTGTTTTTT.

CDR3 DNA: TGTGCCAGCAGCCTCGACAGGGGCTACGAGCAGTACTTC. Protein sequence: CASSLDRGYEQYF. The chain couples TRBV5-8 to TRBJ2-7; 8 nucleotides agree with TRBD1. From germline, CDR1 is SGHTS and CDR2 YDEGEE. The CDR3 loop spans 13 amino acids. The trim removed 4 bases at V and 3 bases at J, leaving 3 bases unmatched.

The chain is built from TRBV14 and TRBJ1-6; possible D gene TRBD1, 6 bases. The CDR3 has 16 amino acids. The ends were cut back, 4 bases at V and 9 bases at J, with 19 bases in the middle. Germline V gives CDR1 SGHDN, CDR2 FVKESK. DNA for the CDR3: TGTGCCAGCAGCCGTACCGGACAGCTACTCTTTTCACCCCTCCACTTT. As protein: CASSRTGQLLFSPLHF.

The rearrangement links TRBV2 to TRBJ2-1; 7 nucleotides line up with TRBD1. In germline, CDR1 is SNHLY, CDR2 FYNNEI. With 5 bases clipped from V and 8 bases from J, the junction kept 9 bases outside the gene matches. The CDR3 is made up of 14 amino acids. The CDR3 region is CASSQQDRVHEQFF. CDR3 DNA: TGTGCCAGCAGTCAGCAAGACAGGGTCCATGAGCAGTTCTTC.

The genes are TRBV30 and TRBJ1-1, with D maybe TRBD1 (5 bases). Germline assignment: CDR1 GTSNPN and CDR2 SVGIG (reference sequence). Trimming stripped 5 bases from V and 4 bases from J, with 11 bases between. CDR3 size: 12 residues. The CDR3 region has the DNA TGTGCCTGGCAGGGTTCAGGCACTGAAGCTTTCTTT. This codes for CAWQGSGTEAFF.

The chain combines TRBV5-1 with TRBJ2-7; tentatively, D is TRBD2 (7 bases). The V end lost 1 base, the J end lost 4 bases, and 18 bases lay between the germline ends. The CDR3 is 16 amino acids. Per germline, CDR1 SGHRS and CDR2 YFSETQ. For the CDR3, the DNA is TGCGCCAGCAGCTTGAACCCCGCAGGGGAGGGTTACGAGCAGTACTTC. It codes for CASSLNPAGEGYEQYF. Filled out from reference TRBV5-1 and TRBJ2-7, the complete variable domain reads KAGVTQTPRYLIKTRGQQVTLSCSPISGHRSVSWYQQTPGQGLQFLFEYFSETQRNKGNFPGRFSGRQFSNSRSEMNVSTLELGDSALYLCASSLNPAGEGYEQYFGPGTRLTVT.

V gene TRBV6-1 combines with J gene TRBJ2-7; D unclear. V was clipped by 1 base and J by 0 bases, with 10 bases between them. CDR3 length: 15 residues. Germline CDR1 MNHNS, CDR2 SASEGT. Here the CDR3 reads CASSEGMGTSYEQYF. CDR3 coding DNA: TGTGCCAGCAGTGAAGGTATGGGCACCTCCTACGAGCAGTACTTC.

In DNA, the CDR3 is TGTGCCAGCAAGGGGTTGAGCGCAAGCAATCAGCCCCAGCATTTT. Translating it yields CASKGLSASNQPQHF. The rearrangement links TRBV6-1 to TRBJ1-5, with D perhaps matching TRBD1 (5 bases). This CDR3 has 15 residues. The V gene lost 7 bases and the J gene lost 1 base, with 14 bases spanning the gap. CDR1 and CDR2 (germline): MNHNS, SASEGT.

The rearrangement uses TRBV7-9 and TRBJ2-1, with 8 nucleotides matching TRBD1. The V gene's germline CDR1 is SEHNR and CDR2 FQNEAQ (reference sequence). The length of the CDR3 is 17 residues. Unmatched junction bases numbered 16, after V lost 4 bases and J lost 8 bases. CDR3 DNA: TGTGCCAGCAGCTCCAACCTCAGGGGGCGCATTGGCGATGAGCAGTTCTTC. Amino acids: CASSSNLRGRIGDEQFF. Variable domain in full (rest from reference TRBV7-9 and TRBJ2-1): DTGVSQNPRHKITKRGQNVTFRCDPISEHNRLYWYRQTLGQGPEFLTYFQNEAQLEKSRLLSDRFSAERPKGSFSTLEIQRTEQGDSAMYLCASSSNLRGRIGDEQFFGPGTRLTVL.

CDR3 amino acids: CASRKGELARDTQYF. CDR3 DNA sequence: TGTGCCAGCAGAAAGGGAGAACTAGCGAGGGATACGCAGTATTTT. The chain carries TRBV4-2 and TRBJ2-3; 7 nucleotides agree with TRBD2. This CDR3 comprises 15 residues. Germline values: CDR1 LGHNA, CDR2 YNFKEQ. Trimming cost V 6 bases and J 6 bases; bases outside gene matches: 12.

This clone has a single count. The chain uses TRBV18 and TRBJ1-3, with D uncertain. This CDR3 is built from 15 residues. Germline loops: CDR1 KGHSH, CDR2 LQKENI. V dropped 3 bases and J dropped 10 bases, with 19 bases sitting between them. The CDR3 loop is CASSPAVLDRGTIYF. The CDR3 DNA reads TGTGCCAGCTCACCGGCGGTCCTCGATCGGGGAACCATATATTTT.

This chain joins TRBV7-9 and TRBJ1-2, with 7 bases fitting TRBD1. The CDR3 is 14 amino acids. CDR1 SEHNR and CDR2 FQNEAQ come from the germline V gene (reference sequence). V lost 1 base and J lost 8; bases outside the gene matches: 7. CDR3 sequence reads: CASSLDLTGSGYTF. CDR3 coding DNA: TGTGCCAGCAGCTTAGATTTGACAGGGAGCGGCTACACCTTC.

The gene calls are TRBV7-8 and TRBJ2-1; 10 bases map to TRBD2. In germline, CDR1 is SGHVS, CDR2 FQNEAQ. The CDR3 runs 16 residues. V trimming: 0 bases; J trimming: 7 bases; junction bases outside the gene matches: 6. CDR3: CASSLAGLAGANEQFF. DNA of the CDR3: TGTGCCAGCAGCTTAGCCGGTCTAGCGGGGGCGAATGAGCAGTTCTTC.

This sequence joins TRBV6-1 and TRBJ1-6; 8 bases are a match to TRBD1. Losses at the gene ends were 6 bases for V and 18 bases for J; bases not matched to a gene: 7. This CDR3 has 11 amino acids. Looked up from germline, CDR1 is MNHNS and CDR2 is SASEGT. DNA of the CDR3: TGTGCCAGCAGCCAAGGACAGGGCTCCCACTTT. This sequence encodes CASSQGQGSHF.